The clone carrying this TCR beta chain came up many times. The antigen remains undetermined. This entry belongs to a study of neurological immune-mediated disorders. Study results and caveats: No clinical or MRI feature was associated with the multiple sclerosis repertoire cluster.

TCRdb itself ran the 5' RACE reads through MiXCR, one entry per CDR3 protein. In the table there are about 52,000 distinct CDR3 sequences, around 3.6% of which are singletons. Germline CDR1 is DFQATT and CDR2 is SNEGSKA (reference sequence). This CDR3 is 16 amino acids long. Losses at the gene ends were 3 bases for V and 0 bases for J; bases not matched to a gene: 7. Sequenced input: PBMCs. This clonotype was obtained from a young man with multiple sclerosis. J is TRBJ1-5 and V is TRBV20-1; 8 positions agree with TRBD1. The CDR3 sequence: CSARRTGGGSNQPQHF. CDR3 sequence (DNA): TGCAGTGCTAGGCGAACAGGGGGGGGTAGCAATCAGCCCCAGCATTTT.